The 15 T cell receptor beta chains below all came from one sample that was sequenced in a study of blood T cell repertoires in COVID-19. Here immunoSEQ multiplex PCR was the method, and the copy in TCRdb shows in-frame clones only, minus some. The data show a few hundred thousand clones, around 87% seen once. Source material: PBMCs or T cells enriched from blood (not recorded which). These receptors were obtained from a man aged 35-49 years in a cohort exposed to, infected with or recovered from COVID-19 (not recorded which).

V is TRBV19 and J is TRBJ1-4; 12 bases fit TRBD1. This CDR3 region has 13 residues. Germline V gives CDR1 LNHDA, CDR2 SQIVND (reference sequence). Trimming removed 7 bases from V and 12 bases from J; junction bases left unmatched: 6. As DNA, the CDR3 is TGTGCCAGTACCATTGGGACAGGGGGCCAACTGTTTTTT. This encodes CASTIGTGGQLFF.

V gene TRBV29-1 combines with J gene TRBJ2-3; 8 bases align to TRBD1. The J segment lost 6 bases and the V segment lost 1 base, leaving 3 bases of the junction unmatched. This CDR3 region has 13 residues. Germline V lookup: CDR1 SQVTM, CDR2 ANQGSEA. CDR3 nucleotide sequence: TGCAGCGTTGAAGTCACAGGGGGGGATACGCAGTATTTT. Its protein is CSVEVTGGDTQYF.

The chain employs TRBV18 and TRBJ1-1, with 9 bases that match TRBD1. V gave up 1 base and J gave up 0 bases; unmatched junction bases: 9. In germline, CDR1 is KGHSH, CDR2 LQKENI. The CDR3 has 18 residues. CDR3 in amino acids: CASSPQLQGAALNTEAFF. The CDR3 nucleotides are TGTGCCAGCTCACCACAATTACAGGGGGCAGCCCTGAACACTGAAGCTTTCTTT. Based on the CDR3 plus reference TRBV18 and TRBJ1-1, the full variable domain is NAGVMQNPRHLVRRRGQEARLRCSPMKGHSHVYWYRQLPEEGLKFMVYLQKENIIDESGMPKERFSAEFPKEGPSILRIQQVVRGDSAAYFCASSPQLQGAALNTEAFFGQGTRLTVV.

The V call is TRBV12-5, the J call TRBJ2-7, with TRBD2 matching 9 bases. CDR1 and CDR2 from the germline V gene are LGHNT and FRNRAP. The V gene end was trimmed by 7 bases and the J gene end by 1 base; junction bases not matched to a gene: 8. The CDR3 has 15 residues. CDR3 in amino acids: CASVPSGTLSYEQYF. The CDR3 nucleotides are TGTGCTAGTGTCCCTAGCGGGACGCTATCCTACGAGCAGTACTTC.

This chain links TRBV27 with TRBJ2-7; 8 nucleotides agree with TRBD2. The CDR3 is made up of 14 amino acids. The V segment lost 5 bases and the J segment 2 bases; nucleotides outside the gene matches: 5. Germline values: CDR1 MNHEY, CDR2 SMNVEV (reference sequence). Here the CDR3 reads CASSLRTSPYEQYF. DNA for the CDR3: TGTGCCAGCAGTCTCAGGACTAGCCCCTACGAGCAGTACTTC.

CDR3 DNA sequence: TGTGCCAGCAGTCGCCAAGAGACCCAGTACTTC. Its protein product is CASSRQETQYF. V and J are TRBV27 and TRBJ2-5, with D hard to call. This CDR3 has 11 residues. The V end lost 5 bases, the J end lost 1 base, and 2 bases lay between the germline ends. CDR1 MNHEY and CDR2 SMNVEV come from the germline V gene (reference sequence).

The chain couples TRBV6-4 to TRBJ1-2, with D perhaps matching TRBD1 (6 bases). The CDR3 length is 14 residues. The germline CDR1 and CDR2 sequences are MRHNA and SNTAGT. Trimming removed 2 bases from V and 2 bases from J, with 9 bases in between. This chain's CDR3 is CASSDQTGNYGYTF. CDR3 DNA sequence: TGTGCCAGCAGTGACCAGACAGGAAACTATGGCTACACCTTC.

The chain has TRBV4-2 and TRBJ2-7; 9 bases line up with TRBD2. Germline V gives CDR1 LGHNA, CDR2 YNFKEQ. Trimming at V came to 0 bases and at J to 4 bases, leaving 4 bases not matched to a gene. The CDR3 runs to 15 residues. The CDR3 DNA sequence: TGTGCCAGCAGCCAAGATTACAGCGGGAGGTACGAGCAGTACTTC. Its protein product is CASSQDYSGRYEQYF.

V usage is TRBV29-1 and J usage is TRBJ1-5; D might be TRBD1 (6 bases). There are 14 residues in the CDR3. Germline CDR1 SQVTM, CDR2 ANQGSEA. Trimming shortened V by 4 bases and J by 2 bases, and 12 bases separated the two germline ends. The CDR3 DNA follows: TGCAGCGTTGTCAGTCCAGGGGGCAATCAGCCCCAGCATTTT. This gives the protein CSVVSPGGNQPQHF. Drawing the rest from reference TRBV29-1 and TRBJ1-5, the complete variable domain is SAVISQKPSRDICQRGTSLTIQCQVDSQVTMMFWYRQQPGQSLTLIATANQGSEATYESGFVIDKFPISRPNLTFSTLTVSNMSPEDSSIYLCSVVSPGGNQPQHFGDGTRLSIL.

The chain joins TRBV28 to TRBJ1-6; 11 positions match TRBD1. CDR1 is MDHEN and CDR2 is SYDVKM in the germline V gene. The CDR3 is 15 amino acids. V shed 5 bases and J 17 bases; nucleotides not matched to a gene: 14. The CDR3 spells CASSGIWTGGPRVHF. The CDR3 DNA is TGTGCCAGCAGTGGCATCTGGACAGGGGGCCCAAGGGTCCACTTT.

The rearrangement links TRBV27 to TRBJ1-6, with 7 bases fitting TRBD1. CDR1 is MNHEY and CDR2 is SMNVEV in the germline V gene (reference sequence). The CDR3 totals 14 residues. V gave up 3 bases and J gave up 10 bases; unmatched junction bases: 6. CDR3 residues: CASSLGQLQSPLHF. The DNA of the CDR3 is TGTGCCAGCAGTTTGGGACAGTTACAGTCACCCCTCCACTTT.

This rearrangement joins TRBV7-9 to TRBJ1-1; TRBD1 matches 7 bases. The junction had 11 bases not matched to a gene; V was cut back by 5 bases and J by 11 bases. Germline loops: CDR1 SEHNR, CDR2 FQNEAQ (reference sequence). CDR3 length equals 13 residues. The CDR3, as DNA: TGTGCCAGCAGCAAGGAACAGGGGTCGTTTGCTTTCTTT. Translating gives CASSKEQGSFAFF.

This clone was detected a few times. The chain uses TRBV9 and TRBJ2-7; tentatively, D is TRBD1 (5 bases). Germline V CDR1 and CDR2: SGDLS, YYNGEE. This CDR3 has 12 residues. V lost 7 bases and J lost 3, with 11 bases in between. CDR3 nucleotides: TGTGCCAGCTCCAGGGTGGGCTACGAGCAGTACTTC. It specifies CASSRVGYEQYF. The whole variable domain, remainder taken from reference TRBV9 and TRBJ2-7, is DSGVTQTPKHLITATGQRVTLRCSPRSGDLSVYWYQQSLDQGLQFLIQYYNGEERAKGNILERFSAQQFPDLHSELNLSSLELGDSALYFCASSRVGYEQYFGPGTRLTVT.

This chain joins TRBV18 and TRBJ2-1; 8 bases agree with TRBD2. Germline CDR1 is KGHSH and CDR2 is LQKENI. This CDR3 is built from 15 residues. V gave up 6 bases and J gave up 3 bases; unmatched junction bases: 7. CDR3 protein: CASSRGRPHYNEQFF. The CDR3, as DNA: TGTGCCAGCTCTCGCGGGAGGCCCCACTACAATGAGCAGTTCTTC.

The chain couples TRBV5-1 to TRBJ2-7; D may be TRBD1 (5 bases). Germline V gene data show CDR1 as SGHRS and CDR2 as YFSETQ. V was clipped by 4 bases and J by 1 base, with 18 bases between them. The CDR3 spans 16 residues. The CDR3 DNA follows: TGCGCCAGCAGCCCCCAGGGCTTTGGGTGGTCCTACGAGCAGTACTTC. It translates to CASSPQGFGWSYEQYF.